Listed below are T cell receptor beta chains from one sample, sequenced in a study of breast tumors, draining lymph nodes, adjacent tissues. MiXCR was run by TCRdb on the multiplex PCR reads, yielding one entry per CDR3 protein. The sample shows about 200,000 distinct CDR3 sequences, approximately 33% of them seen only once. Sequenced material: axillary lymph node tissue. Receptors originate from a female donor with breast cancer. Some clones in this sample may be carry-over from other donors' samples. The CDR3 runs from the conserved cysteine through the conserved F or W. A D gene is named only where the DNA matches it firmly. Some rows have no size entry. The others give once, few or many, or a class for an expanded clone.

D: TRBD1; J: TRBJ1-6; size: many; V: TRBV7-2; DNA: TGTGCCAGCAGCTTTAGACAGGGGAATAATTCACCCCTCCACTTT; CDR3: CASSFRQGNNSPLHF
D: TRBD1; J: TRBJ1-4; size: many; V: TRBV5-1; DNA: TGCGCCAGCAGCTGGGGACAGGTGTGGTCGACTAATGAAAAACTGTTTTTT; CDR3: CASSWGQVWSTNEKLFF
D: TRBD1; J: TRBJ1-2; size: many; V: TRBV13; DNA: TGTGCCAGCAGCCCGCGAACGGGACAGGCAAACTATGGCTACACCTTC; CDR3: CASSPRTGQANYGYTF
D: NA; J: TRBJ2-3; size: once; V: TRBV2; DNA: TGTGTCAGCAGTGTAGGGGCAGTCACAGATACGCAGTATTTT; CDR3: CVSSVGAVTDTQYF
D: NA; J: TRBJ2-2; size: NA; V: TRBV4-3; DNA: TGCGCCAGCAGCCAGGTAACAGGGAGAGAAGCGAACACCGGGGAGCTGTTTTTT; CDR3: CASSQVTGREANTGELFF
D: NA; J: TRBJ1-5; size: NA; V: TRBV12-3/TRBV12-4; DNA: TGTGCCAGCAGTTGGCAGGGATTTGGATCGGTGGGCAATCAGCCCCAGCATTTT; CDR3: CASSWQGFGSVGNQPQHF
D: NA; J: TRBJ2-3; size: NA; V: TRBV10-3; DNA: TGTGCCATCAGTGCTAGCCCACGAACAGATACGCAGTATTTT; CDR3: CAISASPRTDTQYF
D: NA; J: TRBJ2-2; size: once; V: TRBV5-4; DNA: TGTGCCAGCAGCCAGGGGGGACCGGGGTCCACCGGGGAGCTGTTTTTT; CDR3: CASSQGGPGSTGELFF
D: NA; J: TRBJ1-1; size: few; V: TRBV4-1; DNA: TGCGCCAGCAGCCAAGCTCAAGGGACCACTGAAGCTTTCTTT; CDR3: CASSQAQGTTEAFF
D: NA; J: TRBJ2-5; size: many; V: TRBV6-5; DNA: TGTGCCAGCAGCTTAAGGGGAGAGACCCAGTACTTC; CDR3: CASSLRGETQYF
D: TRBD2; J: TRBJ2-1; size: once; V: TRBV7-2; DNA: TGTGCCAGCAGCTTGGGACTAGCTCAAAACATTCAGTTCTTC; CDR3: CASSLGLAQNIQFF
D: NA; J: TRBJ2-7; size: many; V: TRBV7-9; DNA: TGTGCCAGCAGCTTGGGGGTCTACGAGCAGTACTTC; CDR3: CASSLGVYEQYF
D: TRBD1; J: TRBJ1-5; size: NA; V: TRBV6-6; DNA: TGTGCCAGCAGTTACTCACAGGGGGTTCAGCATTTT; CDR3: CASSYSQGVQHF
D: TRBD1; J: TRBJ2-1; size: once; V: TRBV7-2; DNA: TGTGCCAGCAGCTCACGGACAGGGGGCTACAATGAGCAGTTCTTC; CDR3: CASSSRTGGYNEQFF
D: NA; J: TRBJ1-2; size: NA; V: TRBV29-1; DNA: TGCAGCGTTGGAGGGGAGGCACGGGGCTACACCTTC; CDR3: CSVGGEARGYTF
D: NA; J: TRBJ1-5; size: few; V: TRBV27; DNA: TGTGCCAGCAGTTTAGTCCTTAGCAATCAGCCCCAGCATTTT; CDR3: CASSLVLSNQPQHF
D: NA; J: TRBJ1-1; size: few; V: TRBV7-3; DNA: TGTGCCAGCAGCTTAATCGGTGGGGAGGGCACTGAAGCTTTCTTT; CDR3: CASSLIGGEGTEAFF
D: NA; J: TRBJ1-4; size: many; V: TRBV19; DNA: TGTGCCAGTACCCCGGGGAGAGCAACTAATGAAAAACTGTTTTTT; CDR3: CASTPGRATNEKLFF
D: NA; J: TRBJ2-6; size: NA; V: TRBV19; DNA: TGTGCCAGTGCCAATGGGGCAGGGGCCAACGTCCTGACCTTC; CDR3: CASANGAGANVLTF
D: TRBD2; J: TRBJ2-2; size: many; V: TRBV7-3; DNA: TGTGCCAGCAGCACGGGGATAGCGGGGGGATTCACCGGGGAGCTGTTTTTT; CDR3: CASSTGIAGGFTGELFF
D: TRBD2; J: TRBJ2-3; size: NA; V: TRBV4-2; DNA: TGTGCCAGCAGCCAAGATCGGGGGGGCTCATACAATGAGCAGTATTTT; CDR3: CASSQDRGGSYNEQYF
D: TRBD1; J: TRBJ2-3; size: many; V: TRBV5-6; DNA: TGTGCCAGCAGCTTGGACATCGGGACAGTCGGTTCAGATACGCAGTATTTT; CDR3: CASSLDIGTVGSDTQYF
D: TRBD1; J: TRBJ2-1; size: many; V: TRBV20-1; DNA: TGCAGTGCTAGAGTAACAGGGGAGAATGAGCAGTTCTTC; CDR3: CSARVTGENEQFF
D: TRBD1; J: TRBJ2-1; size: many; V: TRBV12-3/TRBV12-4; DNA: TGTGCCAGCAGTTCGGACAGGGGAGGGTACAATGAGCAGTTCTTC; CDR3: CASSSDRGGYNEQFF
D: TRBD2; J: TRBJ2-5; size: many; V: TRBV9; DNA: TGTGCCAGCAGCGTAGTAGCGGGAGAGGAGACCCAGTCCTTC; CDR3: CASSVVAGEETQSF
D: NA; J: TRBJ2-2; size: NA; V: TRBV27; DNA: TGTGCCAGCAGTTTTCGTACCGAGGGGACCGGGGAGCTGTTTTTT; CDR3: CASSFRTEGTGELFF
D: NA; J: TRBJ2-7; size: many; V: TRBV2; DNA: TGTGCCAGCAGAGCGGCCCGGGCCGAGCAGTACTTC; CDR3: CASRAARAEQYF
D: NA; J: TRBJ1-3; size: NA; V: TRBV20-1; DNA: TGCAGTGCCCCGGTGGTTCCCGGAAACACCATATATTTT; CDR3: CSAPVVPGNTIYF
D: NA; J: TRBJ2-7; size: many; V: TRBV2; DNA: TGTGCCAGCAGTGAAATGGGCGACGAGCAGTACTTC; CDR3: CASSEMGDEQYF
D: TRBD1; J: TRBJ1-1; size: NA; V: TRBV2; DNA: TGTGCCAGCAGATTACAGGGGACGGATGAAGCTTTCTTT; CDR3: CASRLQGTDEAFF
D: NA; J: TRBJ1-4; size: many; V: TRBV4-1; DNA: TGCGCCAGCAGCCTATCCTACAGGGCAACTAATGAAAAACTGTTTTTT; CDR3: CASSLSYRATNEKLFF
D: TRBD2; J: TRBJ2-7; size: many; V: TRBV6-5; DNA: TGTGCCAGCAGGACTAGCGGTTACTACGAGCAGTACTTC; CDR3: CASRTSGYYEQYF
D: NA; J: TRBJ2-7; size: many; V: TRBV20-1; DNA: TGCAGTGCTTTCTCGGTCGAGCAGTACTTC; CDR3: CSAFSVEQYF
D: NA; J: TRBJ1-2; size: many; V: TRBV3-1; DNA: TGTGCCAGCAGCCAAGTAGCAGGGAGGTATGGCTACACCTTC; CDR3: CASSQVAGRYGYTF
D: NA; J: TRBJ2-3; size: NA; V: TRBV9; DNA: TGTGCCAGTGGCGTAGGTCCGGGTGACAGCACAGATACGCAGTATTTT; CDR3: CASGVGPGDSTDTQYF
D: TRBD1; J: TRBJ1-2; size: many; V: TRBV10-3; DNA: TGTGCCATCAGTAGGGGGACAGGGGGAGGAGGCTACACCTTC; CDR3: CAISRGTGGGGYTF
D: TRBD1; J: TRBJ2-3; size: many; V: TRBV20-1; DNA: TGCAGTGCTATAAGTTGGGAGGCTGGGACAGGGCGCACAGATACGCAGTATTTT; CDR3: CSAISWEAGTGRTDTQYF
D: NA; J: TRBJ2-7; size: many; V: TRBV30; DNA: TGTGCCTGGAGTCGGTCGCTTAGGTTGGGTGAGCAGTACTTC; CDR3: CAWSRSLRLGEQYF
D: NA; J: TRBJ2-1; size: many; V: TRBV19; DNA: TGTGCCAGTAGTATCTACTCGGGCTCCTACAATGAGCAGTTCTTC; CDR3: CASSIYSGSYNEQFF
D: NA; J: TRBJ1-2; size: NA; V: TRBV6-6; DNA: TGTGCCAGCAGTCACTTCCCAGGGCGCGACTATGGCTACACCTTC; CDR3: CASSHFPGRDYGYTF
D: TRBD2; J: TRBJ2-3; size: many; V: TRBV7-9; DNA: TGTGCCAGCAGCTGGACTAGCGGGAGTTCCCGGGCAGATACGCAGTATTTT; CDR3: CASSWTSGSSRADTQYF
D: NA; J: TRBJ1-5; size: many; V: TRBV2; DNA: TGTGCCAGCAGTGACGGGCAGGGGCTTAATCAGCCCCAGCATTTT; CDR3: CASSDGQGLNQPQHF